These T cell receptor beta chains were read from a single sample in a study of T cells after yellow fever vaccination. From the 5' RACE reads, TCRdb called clonotypes with MiXCR, one entry per CDR3 protein. The table has hundreds of thousands of distinct CDR3 sequences, about 13% seen once. The source was PBMCs, collected on the day of the yellow fever booster vaccination. The receptors here all came from a man aged 30-40 years who received the YFV17D yellow fever vaccine. The CDR3 runs from the conserved cysteine through the conserved F or W. The order of the fields is V gene, CDR3 length, CDR3 protein.

V gene: TRBV15
CDR3 length: 13
CDR3 protein: CATSRDVGHTQYF

V gene: TRBV30
CDR3 length: 14
CDR3 protein: CAWSVGTSRDEQFF

V gene: TRBV7-2
CDR3 length: 15
CDR3 protein: CASSDRPGPPPGAFF

V gene: TRBV9
CDR3 length: 16
CDR3 protein: CASSASLAAVTGEQFF

V gene: TRBV18
CDR3 length: 20
CDR3 protein: CASSSHPAGGPSSNTGELFF

V gene: TRBV12-3/TRBV12-4
CDR3 length: 15
CDR3 protein: CASTSAGGTNTEAFF

V gene: TRBV29-1
CDR3 length: 12
CDR3 protein: CSARQGPIEQYF

V gene: TRBV10-3
CDR3 length: 13
CDR3 protein: CAISESPHYEQYF

V gene: TRBV14
CDR3 length: 12
CDR3 protein: CASSQGSDEHYF

V gene: TRBV24-1
CDR3 length: 13
CDR3 protein: CATSDYGYNEQFF

V gene: TRBV18
CDR3 length: 12
CDR3 protein: CASSPYEETQYF

V gene: TRBV18
CDR3 length: 14
CDR3 protein: CASSPPGRRETQYF

V gene: TRBV20-1
CDR3 length: 16
CDR3 protein: CSARVLAGGPNGELFF

V gene: TRBV7-6
CDR3 length: 13
CDR3 protein: CASSSGYYNEQFF

V gene: TRBV28
CDR3 length: 12
CDR3 protein: CASSFFVGTQYF

V gene: TRBV4-3
CDR3 length: 17
CDR3 protein: CASSQDPWRGFYNEQFF

V gene: TRBV5-1
CDR3 length: 15
CDR3 protein: CASSLVQGSYNEQFF

V gene: TRBV6-5
CDR3 length: 16
CDR3 protein: CASSSSTSGGSYEQYF

V gene: TRBV6-1
CDR3 length: 13
CDR3 protein: CASTSRGGGTQYF

V gene: TRBV7-2
CDR3 length: 12
CDR3 protein: CASSILNNEQFF

V gene: TRBV30
CDR3 length: 13
CDR3 protein: CAWSANGNYGYTF

V gene: TRBV18
CDR3 length: 12
CDR3 protein: CASRTDSYEQYF

V gene: TRBV20-1
CDR3 length: 16
CDR3 protein: CSARDSRRGNTGELFF

V gene: TRBV6-1
CDR3 length: 13
CDR3 protein: CASRKVGTGELFF